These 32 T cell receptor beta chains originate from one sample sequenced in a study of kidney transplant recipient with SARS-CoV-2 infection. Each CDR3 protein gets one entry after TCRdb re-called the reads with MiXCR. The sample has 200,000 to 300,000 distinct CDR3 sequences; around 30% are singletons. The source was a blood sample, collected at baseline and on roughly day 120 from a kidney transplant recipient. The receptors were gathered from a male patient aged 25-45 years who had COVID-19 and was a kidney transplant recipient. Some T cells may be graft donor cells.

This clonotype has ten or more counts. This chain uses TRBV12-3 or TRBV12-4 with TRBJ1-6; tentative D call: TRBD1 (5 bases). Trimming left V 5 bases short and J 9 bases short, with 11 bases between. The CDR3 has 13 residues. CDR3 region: CASSKTEPSPLHF. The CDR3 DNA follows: TGTGCCAGCAGTAAGACAGAACCTTCACCCCTCCACTTT.

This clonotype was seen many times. The CDR3 coding sequence is TGCAGCGTTGACTCAAGGCCTGAAGCTTTCTTT. It encodes CSVDSRPEAFF. The rearrangement joins TRBV29-1 to TRBJ1-1; D gene unclear. Germline CDR1 reads SQVTM; CDR2 reads ANQGSEA. V lost 3 bases and J 6 bases, leaving 8 bases between the germline ends. The CDR3 consists of 11 residues.

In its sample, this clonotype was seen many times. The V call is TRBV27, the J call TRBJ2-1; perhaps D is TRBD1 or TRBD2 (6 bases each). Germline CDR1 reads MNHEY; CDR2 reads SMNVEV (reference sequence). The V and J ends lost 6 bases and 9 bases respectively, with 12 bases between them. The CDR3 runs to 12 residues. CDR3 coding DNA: TGTGCCAGCAGAGGGGGGAGCGGTGAGCAGTTCTTC. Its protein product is CASRGGSGEQFF.

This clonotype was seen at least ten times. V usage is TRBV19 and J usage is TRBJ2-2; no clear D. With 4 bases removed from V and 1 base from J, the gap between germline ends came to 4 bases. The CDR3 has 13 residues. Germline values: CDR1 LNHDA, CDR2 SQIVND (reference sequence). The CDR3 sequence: CASSTRNTGELFF. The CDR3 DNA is TGTGCCAGTAGTACCCGGAACACCGGGGAGCTGTTTTTT.

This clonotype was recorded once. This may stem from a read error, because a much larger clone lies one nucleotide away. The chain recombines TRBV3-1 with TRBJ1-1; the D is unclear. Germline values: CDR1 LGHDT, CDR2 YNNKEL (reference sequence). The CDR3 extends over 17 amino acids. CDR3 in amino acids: CANSVSRPISIRTEAFF. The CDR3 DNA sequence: TGTGCCAACAGCGTGTCACGTCCCATTTCAATTCGCACTGAAGCTTTCTTT.

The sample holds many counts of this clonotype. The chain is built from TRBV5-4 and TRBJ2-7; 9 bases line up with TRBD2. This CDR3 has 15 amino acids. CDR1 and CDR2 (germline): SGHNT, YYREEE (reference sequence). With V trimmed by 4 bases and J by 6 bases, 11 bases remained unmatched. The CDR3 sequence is CASSPVAGEMAEQYF. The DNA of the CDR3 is TGTGCCAGCAGCCCAGTAGCGGGAGAAATGGCCGAGCAGTACTTC.

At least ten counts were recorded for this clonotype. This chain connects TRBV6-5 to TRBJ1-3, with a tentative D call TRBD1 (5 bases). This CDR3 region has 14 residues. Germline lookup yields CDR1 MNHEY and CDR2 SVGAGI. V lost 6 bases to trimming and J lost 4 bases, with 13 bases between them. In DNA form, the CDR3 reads TGTGCCAGCAGACGCGGGGCCGGGGGAAACACCATATATTTT. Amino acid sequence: CASRRGAGGNTIYF.

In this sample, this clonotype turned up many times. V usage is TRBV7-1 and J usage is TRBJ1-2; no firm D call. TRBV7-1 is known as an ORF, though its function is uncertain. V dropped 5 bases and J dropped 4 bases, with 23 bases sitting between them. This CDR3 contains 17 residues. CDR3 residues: CASSRPIHEGKTYGYTF. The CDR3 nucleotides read TGTGCCAGCAGCCGCCCGATTCACGAGGGAAAGACCTATGGCTACACCTTC.

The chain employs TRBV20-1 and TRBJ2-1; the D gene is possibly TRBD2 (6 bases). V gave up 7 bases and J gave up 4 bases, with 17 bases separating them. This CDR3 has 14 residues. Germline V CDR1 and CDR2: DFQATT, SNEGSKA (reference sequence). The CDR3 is CSGKWGDVYNEQFF. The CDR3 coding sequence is TGCAGTGGTAAATGGGGGGACGTTTACAATGAGCAGTTCTTC.

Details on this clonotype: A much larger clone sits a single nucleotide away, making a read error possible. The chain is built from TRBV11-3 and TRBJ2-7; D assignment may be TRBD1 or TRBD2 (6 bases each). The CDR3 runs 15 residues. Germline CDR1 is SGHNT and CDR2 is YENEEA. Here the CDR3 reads CASTLEAGHLYEQYF. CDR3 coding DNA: TGTGCCAGCACCTTAGAGGCGGGACATCTCTACGAGCAGTACTTC.

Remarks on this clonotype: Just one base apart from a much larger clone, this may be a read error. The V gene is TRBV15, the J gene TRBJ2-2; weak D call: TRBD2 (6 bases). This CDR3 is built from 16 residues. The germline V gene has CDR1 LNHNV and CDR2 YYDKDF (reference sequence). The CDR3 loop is CATSRDTLDGAGGLFF. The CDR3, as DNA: TGTGCCACCAGCAGAGATACACTAGACGGGGCCGGGGGGCTGTTTTTT.

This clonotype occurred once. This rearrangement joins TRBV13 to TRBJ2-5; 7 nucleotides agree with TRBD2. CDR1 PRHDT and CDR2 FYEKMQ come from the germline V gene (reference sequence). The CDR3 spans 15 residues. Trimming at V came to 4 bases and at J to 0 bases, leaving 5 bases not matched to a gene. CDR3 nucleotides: TGTGCCAGCAGCTCCCTCGGGGGGTACCAAGAGACCCAGTACTTC. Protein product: CASSSLGGYQETQYF.

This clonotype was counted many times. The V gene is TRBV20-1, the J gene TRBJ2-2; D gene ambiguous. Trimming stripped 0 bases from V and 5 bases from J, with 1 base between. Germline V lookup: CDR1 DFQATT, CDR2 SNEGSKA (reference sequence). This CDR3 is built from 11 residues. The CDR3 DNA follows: TGCAGTGCTAGAGATACCGGGGAGCTGTTTTTT. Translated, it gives CSARDTGELFF.

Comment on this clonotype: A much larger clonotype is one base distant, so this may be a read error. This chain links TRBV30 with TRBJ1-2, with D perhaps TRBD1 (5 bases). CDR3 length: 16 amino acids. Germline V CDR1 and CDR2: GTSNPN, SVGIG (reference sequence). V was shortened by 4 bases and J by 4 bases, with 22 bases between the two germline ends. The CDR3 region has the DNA TGTGCCTGGATCGTTCGGCGTTATAGACAGACCTATGGCTACACCTTC. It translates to CAWIVRRYRQTYGYTF.

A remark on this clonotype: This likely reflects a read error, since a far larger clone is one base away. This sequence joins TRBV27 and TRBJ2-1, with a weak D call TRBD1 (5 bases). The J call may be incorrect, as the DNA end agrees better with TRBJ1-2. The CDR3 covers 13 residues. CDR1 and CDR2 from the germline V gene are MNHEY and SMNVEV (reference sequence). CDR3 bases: TGTGCCAGCAGTCCATCCCGGGCAGGGGGCTACACCTTC. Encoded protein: CASSPSRAGGYTF.

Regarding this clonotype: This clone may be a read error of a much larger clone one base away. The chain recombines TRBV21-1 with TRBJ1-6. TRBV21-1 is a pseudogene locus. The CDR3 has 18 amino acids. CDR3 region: CASSLVVATQHYNSPLHF. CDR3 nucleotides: TGTGCCAGCAGTTTGGTAGTAGCTACACAACATTATAATTCACCCCTCCACTTT.

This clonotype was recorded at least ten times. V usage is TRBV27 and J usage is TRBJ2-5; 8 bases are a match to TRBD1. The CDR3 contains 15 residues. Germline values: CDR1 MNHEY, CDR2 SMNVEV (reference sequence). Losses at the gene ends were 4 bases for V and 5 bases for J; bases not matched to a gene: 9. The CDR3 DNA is TGTGCCAGCAGTTGGACAGGGCGCGCCGGGGAGACCCAGTACTTC. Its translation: CASSWTGRAGETQYF.

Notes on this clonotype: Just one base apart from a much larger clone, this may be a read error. CDR3 sequence (DNA): TGCAGCGTTGGGGCGACAGGGGGTATTAACTATGACTACACCTTC. Protein product: CSVGATGGINYDYTF. The chain joins TRBV29-1 to TRBJ1-2; 9 positions agree with TRBD1. The CDR3 contains 15 residues. The germline CDR1 and CDR2 sequences are SQVTM and ANQGSEA.

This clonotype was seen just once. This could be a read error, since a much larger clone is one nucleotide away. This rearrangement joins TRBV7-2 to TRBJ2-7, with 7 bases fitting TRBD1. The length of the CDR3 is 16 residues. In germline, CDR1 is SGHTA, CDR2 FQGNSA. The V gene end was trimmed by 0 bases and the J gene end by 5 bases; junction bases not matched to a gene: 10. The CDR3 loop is CTSSLAFPGGPNEQYF. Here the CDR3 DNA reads TGTACCAGCAGCTTAGCGTTCCCAGGGGGTCCCAACGAGCAGTACTTC.

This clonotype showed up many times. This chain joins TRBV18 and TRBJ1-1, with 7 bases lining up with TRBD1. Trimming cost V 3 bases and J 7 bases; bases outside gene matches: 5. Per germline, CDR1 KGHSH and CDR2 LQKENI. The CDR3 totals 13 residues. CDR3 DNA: TGTGCCAGCTCACCTGACAGGGAGGTTGAAGCTTTCTTT. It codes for CASSPDREVEAFF.

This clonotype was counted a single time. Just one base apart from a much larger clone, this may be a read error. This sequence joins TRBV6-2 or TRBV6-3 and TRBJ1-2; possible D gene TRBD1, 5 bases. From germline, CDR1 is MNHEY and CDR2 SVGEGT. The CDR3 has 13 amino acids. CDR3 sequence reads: CASSYSAGSGYAF. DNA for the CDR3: TGTGCCAGCAGTTACTCAGCAGGGTCTGGCTACGCCTTC.

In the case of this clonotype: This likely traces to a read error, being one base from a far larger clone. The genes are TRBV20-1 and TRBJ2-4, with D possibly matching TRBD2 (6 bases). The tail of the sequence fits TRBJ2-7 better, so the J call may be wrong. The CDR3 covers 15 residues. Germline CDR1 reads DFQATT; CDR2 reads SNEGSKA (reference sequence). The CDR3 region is CSAPPRGTWGYEQYF. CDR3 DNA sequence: TGCAGTGCCCCTCCACGCGGGACCTGGGGATACGAGCAGTACTTC.

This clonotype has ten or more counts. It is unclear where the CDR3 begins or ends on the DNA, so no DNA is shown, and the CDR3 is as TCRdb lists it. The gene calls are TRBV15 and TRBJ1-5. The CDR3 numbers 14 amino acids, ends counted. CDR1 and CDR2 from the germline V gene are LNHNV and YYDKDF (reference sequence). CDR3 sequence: CATSSTSTRQPQHF.

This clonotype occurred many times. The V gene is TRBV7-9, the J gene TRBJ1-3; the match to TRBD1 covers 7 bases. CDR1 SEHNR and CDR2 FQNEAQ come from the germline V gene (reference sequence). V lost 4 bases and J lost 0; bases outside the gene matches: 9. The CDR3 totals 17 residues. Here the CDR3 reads CASSSRGAASSGNTIYF. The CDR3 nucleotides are TGTGCCAGCAGCTCCAGGGGGGCCGCCAGCTCTGGAAACACCATATATTTT.

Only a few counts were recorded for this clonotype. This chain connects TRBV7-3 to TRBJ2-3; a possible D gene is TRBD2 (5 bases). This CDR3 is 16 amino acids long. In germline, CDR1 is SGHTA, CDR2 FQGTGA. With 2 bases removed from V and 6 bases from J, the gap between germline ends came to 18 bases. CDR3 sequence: CASSLLGGRKGDTQYF. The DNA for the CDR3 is TGTGCCAGCAGCTTATTAGGCGGGCGGAAAGGGGATACGCAGTATTTT.

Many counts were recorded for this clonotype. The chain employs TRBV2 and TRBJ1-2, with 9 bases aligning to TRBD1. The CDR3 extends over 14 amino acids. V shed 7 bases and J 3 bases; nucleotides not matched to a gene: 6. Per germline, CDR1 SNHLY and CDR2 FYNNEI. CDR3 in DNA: TGTGCCAGCACTCCGGGACAGGGAGACTATGGCTACACCTTC. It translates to CASTPGQGDYGYTF.

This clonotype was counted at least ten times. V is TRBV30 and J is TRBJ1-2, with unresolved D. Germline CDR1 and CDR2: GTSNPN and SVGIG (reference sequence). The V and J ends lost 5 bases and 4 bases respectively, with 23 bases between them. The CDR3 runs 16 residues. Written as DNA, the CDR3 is TGTGCCTGGCGAAGCAAGCGTTATAGAAAGACCTATGGCTACACCTTC. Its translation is CAWRSKRYRKTYGYTF.

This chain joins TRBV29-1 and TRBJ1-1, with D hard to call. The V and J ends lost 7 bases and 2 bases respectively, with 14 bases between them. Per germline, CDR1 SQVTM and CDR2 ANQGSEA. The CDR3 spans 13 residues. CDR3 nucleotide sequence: TGCAGCGGTTATTCGGGCCTTAACACTGAAGCTTTCTTT. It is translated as CSGYSGLNTEAFF.

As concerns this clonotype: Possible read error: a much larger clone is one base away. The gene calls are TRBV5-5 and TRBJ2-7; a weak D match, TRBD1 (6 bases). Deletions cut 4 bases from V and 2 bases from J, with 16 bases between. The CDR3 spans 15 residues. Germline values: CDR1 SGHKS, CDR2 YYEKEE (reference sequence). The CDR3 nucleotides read TGTGCCAGCAGCCGAGGACAGATGACGCCCTACGAGCAGTACTTC. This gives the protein CASSRGQMTPYEQYF.

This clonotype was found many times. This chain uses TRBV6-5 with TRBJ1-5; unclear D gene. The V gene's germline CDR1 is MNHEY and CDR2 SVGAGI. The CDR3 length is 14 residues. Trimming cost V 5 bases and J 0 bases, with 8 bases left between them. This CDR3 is CASSGQLSNQPQHF. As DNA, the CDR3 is TGTGCCAGCAGTGGTCAGCTTAGCAATCAGCCCCAGCATTTT.

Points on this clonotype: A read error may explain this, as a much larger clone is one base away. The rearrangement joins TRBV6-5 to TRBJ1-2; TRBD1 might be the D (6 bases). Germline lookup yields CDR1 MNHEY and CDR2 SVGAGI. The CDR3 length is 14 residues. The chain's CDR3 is CACSKRQAWAGYTF. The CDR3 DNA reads TGTGCCTGCAGTAAGCGACAGGCTTGGGCTGGCTACACCTTC.

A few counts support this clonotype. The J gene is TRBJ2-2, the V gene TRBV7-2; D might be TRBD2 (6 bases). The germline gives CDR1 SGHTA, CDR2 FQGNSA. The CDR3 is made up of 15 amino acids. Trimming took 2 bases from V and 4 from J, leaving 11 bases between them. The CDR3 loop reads CASSLQRESTGELFF. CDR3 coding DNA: TGTGCCAGCAGCTTACAACGGGAGAGCACCGGGGAGCTGTTTTTT. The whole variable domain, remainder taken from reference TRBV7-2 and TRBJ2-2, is GAGVSQSPSNKVTEKGKDVELRCDPISGHTALYWYRQSLGQGLEFLIYFQGNSAPDKSGLPSDRFSAERTGGSVSTLTIQRTQQEDSAVYLCASSLQRESTGELFFGEGSRLTVL.